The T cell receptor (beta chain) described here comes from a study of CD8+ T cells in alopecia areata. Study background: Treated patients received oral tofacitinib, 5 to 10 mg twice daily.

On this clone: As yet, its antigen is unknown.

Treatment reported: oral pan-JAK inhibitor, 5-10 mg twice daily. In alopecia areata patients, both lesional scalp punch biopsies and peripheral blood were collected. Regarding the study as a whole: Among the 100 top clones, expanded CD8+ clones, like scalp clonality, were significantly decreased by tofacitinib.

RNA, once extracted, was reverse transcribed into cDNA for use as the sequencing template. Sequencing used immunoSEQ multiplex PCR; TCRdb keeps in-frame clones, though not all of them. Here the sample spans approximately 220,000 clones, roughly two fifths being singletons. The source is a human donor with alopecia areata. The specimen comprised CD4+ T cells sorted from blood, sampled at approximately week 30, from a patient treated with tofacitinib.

CDR3 bases: TGTGCCAGCCCCCCGGTAGCGGGGAAAGGAGATACGCAGTATTTT. Translated, it gives CASPPVAGKGDTQYF. This chain joins TRBV6-6 and TRBJ2-3; 8 bases are a match to TRBD2. Germline V gene sequence: CDR1 MNHNY, CDR2 SVGAGI (reference sequence). The CDR3 is made up of 15 amino acids. Trimming cost V 8 bases and J 5 bases; bases outside gene matches: 12.